Listed here are 25 T cell receptor beta chains from one sample, sequenced in a study of T cell responses to AZD1222 COVID-19 vaccine. Using immunoSEQ multiplex PCR, the repertoire was profiled, and TCRdb retains in-frame clones only, with some absent. The sample lists about 140,000 clones, over 80% occurring once. Specimen: peripheral blood, collected 28 days after the second AZD1222 dose. These receptors all stem from an adult who received the AZD1222 COVID-19 vaccine.

The rearrangement uses TRBV7-9 and TRBJ2-1; 7 nucleotides line up with TRBD2. The CDR3 has 14 amino acids. Germline-derived CDR1 and CDR2 are SEHNR and FQNEAQ (reference sequence). Losses at the gene ends were 8 bases for V and 9 bases for J; bases not matched to a gene: 13. The CDR3 is CASPPGREFGEQFF. The CDR3 DNA reads as TGTGCCAGCCCCCCCGGGCGGGAGTTTGGTGAGCAGTTCTTC.

The chain uses TRBV30 and TRBJ1-3, with D maybe TRBD1 (5 bases). The CDR3 runs 16 residues. V was shortened by 8 bases and J by 1 base, with 21 bases between the two germline ends. Germline CDR1 is GTSNPN and CDR2 is SVGIG (reference sequence). CDR3 residues: CALGRRLTASGNTIYF. The CDR3 DNA is TGTGCCCTCGGACGGAGGTTGACAGCATCTGGAAACACCATATATTTT.

This chain links TRBV30 with TRBJ1-6; D possibly corresponds to TRBD1 (5 bases). The CDR3 is 16 amino acids. Trimming shortened V by 8 bases and J by 8 bases, and 25 bases separated the two germline ends. Germline CDR1 reads GTSNPN; CDR2 reads SVGIG (reference sequence). The CDR3 DNA is TGTGCCCGAATCGTCGGCCGGTTCCGCAGGGATTCACCCCTCCACTTT. This gives the protein CARIVGRFRRDSPLHF. Supplemented by reference TRBV30 and TRBJ1-6, the full variable domain reads SQTIHQWPATLVQPVGSPLSLECTVEGTSNPNLYWYRQAAGRGLQLLFYSVGIGQISSEVPQNLSASRPQDRQFILSSKKLLLSDSGFYLCARIVGRFRRDSPLHFGNGTRLTVT.

This clone was observed once. As DNA, the CDR3 is TGTGCCAGTAGTACCGGGACTAGCGGGAGATCGGGCGACAATGAGCAGTTCTTC. As protein: CASSTGTSGRSGDNEQFF. J is TRBJ2-1 and V is TRBV19, with 14 bases identical to TRBD2. The CDR3 contains 18 residues. V dropped 4 bases and J dropped 5; count of bases not matched to a gene: 10. Germline CDR1 reads LNHDA; CDR2 reads SQIVND (reference sequence).

The chain combines TRBV20-1 with TRBJ2-5; a possible D gene is TRBD2 (5 bases). Per the germline V gene, CDR1 is DFQATT and CDR2 is SNEGSKA (reference sequence). The CDR3 has 11 residues. The CDR3 loop reads CGVTGSETQYF. The DNA of the CDR3 is TGCGGCGTGACTGGGAGTGAGACCCAGTACTTC.

The chain joins TRBV19 to TRBJ1-4; D call uncertain. Germline V lookup: CDR1 LNHDA, CDR2 SQIVND (reference sequence). Between the trimmed V and J ends, which lost 8 bases and 7 bases, there was a span of 17 bases. The CDR3 has 14 amino acids. Here the CDR3 reads CASHPGRVGEKLFF. CDR3 nucleotide sequence: TGTGCCAGTCATCCCGGGAGAGTTGGTGAAAAACTGTTTTTT.

V gene TRBV19 combines with J gene TRBJ2-5; possible D gene TRBD1, 6 bases. Trimming removed 8 bases from V and 4 bases from J, with 20 bases in between. CDR3 length: 15 amino acids. Germline V CDR1 and CDR2: LNHDA, SQIVND (reference sequence). The CDR3: CASLPRAGDGETQYF. The CDR3 bases are TGTGCCAGTCTTCCCCGGGCAGGGGACGGAGAGACCCAGTACTTC.

The chain carries TRBV9 and TRBJ1-1, with 10 bases fitting TRBD1. V lost 0 bases, J lost 7 bases, and 6 bases stayed unmatched. The CDR3 covers 15 residues. The germline CDR1 and CDR2 sequences are SGDLS and YYNGEE. DNA of the CDR3: TGTGCCAGCAGCGTAGTGGGGACAGGGGAGGATGAAGCTTTCTTT. Protein product: CASSVVGTGEDEAFF.

The chain has TRBV27 and TRBJ1-6; TRBD1 matches 9 bases. J gave up 9 bases and V 3 bases, and 9 bases lay outside the gene matches. CDR1 is MNHEY and CDR2 is SMNVEV in the germline V gene (reference sequence). The CDR3 length is 16 residues. CDR3 coding DNA: TGTGCCAGCAGTTTGCGAGGAGGACAGGGGTTTTCACCCCTCCACTTT. Translated: CASSLRGGQGFSPLHF.

The chain recombines TRBV27 with TRBJ2-2; the D is unclear. Germline V lookup: CDR1 MNHEY, CDR2 SMNVEV (reference sequence). V shed 6 bases and J shed 3 bases, with 20 bases lying between them. CDR3 size: 17 residues. CDR3 nucleotide sequence: TGTGCCAGCAGCCCATCCTGGGTCAGGTCGCACACCGGGGAGCTGTTTTTT. Its translation: CASSPSWVRSHTGELFF.

The J gene is TRBJ1-5, the V gene TRBV3-1 (or the pseudogene TRBV3-2); D possibly corresponds to TRBD1 (5 bases). CDR3 length: 13 amino acids. Trimming pared 0 bases from V and 9 bases from J, leaving 9 bases between. CDR1 and CDR2 from the germline V gene are LGHDT and YNNKEL (reference sequence). The CDR3 nucleotides read TGTGCCAGCAGCCAAGACAGGGTGACGCCCCAGCATTTT. As protein: CASSQDRVTPQHF.

The chain recombines TRBV24-1 with TRBJ1-5; D call uncertain. This CDR3 is 14 amino acids long. Trimming shortened V by 9 bases and J by 0 bases, and 11 bases separated the two germline ends. The germline CDR1 and CDR2 sequences are KGHDR and SFDVKD. The CDR3 DNA sequence: TGTGCCACCGACGACGGATATAGCAATCAGCCCCAGCATTTT. Its protein is CATDDGYSNQPQHF.

CDR3 in DNA: TGTGCCAGCTCACCACCGGCGGGCGGCACAGATACGCAGTATTTT. This encodes CASSPPAGGTDTQYF. The chain carries TRBV18 and TRBJ2-3, with D possibly being TRBD2 (5 bases). The CDR3 spans 15 residues. V was trimmed by 0 bases and J by 1 base, leaving 8 bases between them. Germline V CDR1 and CDR2: KGHSH, LQKENI. Full variable domain (rest looked up from reference TRBV18 and TRBJ2-3): NAGVMQNPRHLVRRRGQEARLRCSPMKGHSHVYWYRQLPEEGLKFMVYLQKENIIDESGMPKERFSAEFPKEGPSILRIQQVVRGDSAAYFCASSPPAGGTDTQYFGPGTRLTVL.

V and J are TRBV9 and TRBJ2-1; D is ambiguous. The CDR3 loop spans 14 amino acids. The germline CDR1 and CDR2 sequences are SGDLS and YYNGEE. V lost 2 bases, J lost 0 bases, and 6 bases lay in between. CDR3 in amino acids: CASSVGNSYNEQFF. In nucleotides, the CDR3 is TGTGCCAGCAGCGTCGGCAACTCCTACAATGAGCAGTTCTTC.

V is TRBV28 and J is TRBJ1-1, with D unresolved. Trimming stripped 5 bases from V and 7 bases from J, with 11 bases between. The germline V gene encodes CDR1 MDHEN and CDR2 SYDVKM. The CDR3 runs 12 residues. The CDR3 DNA sequence: TGTGCCAGCAGTCGAATCCAAAGTGAAGCTTTCTTT. Protein sequence: CASSRIQSEAFF.

J is TRBJ1-1 and V is TRBV18; D is possibly TRBD1 (5 bases). The V gene's germline CDR1 is KGHSH and CDR2 LQKENI. The CDR3 length is 14 residues. With 0 bases removed from V and 5 bases from J, the gap between germline ends came to 10 bases. In DNA form, the CDR3 reads TGTGCCAGCTCACCACCGTGGGGCCGGACTGAAGCTTTCTTT. Protein sequence: CASSPPWGRTEAFF.

In this sample, this clone turned up a few times. V and J are TRBV28 and TRBJ1-4; 9 bases map to TRBD1. CDR1 is MDHEN and CDR2 is SYDVKM in the germline V gene. The trim removed 4 bases at V and 10 bases at J, leaving 13 bases unmatched. The CDR3 is made up of 16 amino acids. The CDR3 protein is CASSSEWTGERRKLFF. As DNA, the CDR3 is TGTGCCAGCAGTTCGGAATGGACAGGGGAGCGCAGAAAACTGTTTTTT.

The V call is TRBV5-1, the J call TRBJ1-5; D remains unclear. Trimming left V 0 bases short and J 1 base short, with 8 bases between. There are 15 residues in the CDR3. Germline V gives CDR1 SGHRS, CDR2 YFSETQ. The CDR3 loop reads CASSLGGVSNQPQHF. The CDR3, as DNA: TGCGCCAGCAGCTTGGGGGGTGTCAGCAATCAGCCCCAGCATTTT.

In nucleotides, the CDR3 is TGTGCCAGTAGTGGTCGCACAGGGGGATATAATTCACCCCTCCACTTT. Its protein is CASSGRTGGYNSPLHF. The chain joins TRBV19 to TRBJ1-6, with 8 bases fitting TRBD1. Looked up from germline, CDR1 is LNHDA and CDR2 is SQIVND (reference sequence). The CDR3 sequence is 16 residues long. V lost 5 bases and J lost 4; bases outside the gene matches: 7.

The chain links TRBV2 to TRBJ2-1, with 8 bases lining up with TRBD2. Germline CDR1 SNHLY, CDR2 FYNNEI. J lost 10 bases, V lost 6 bases, and 17 bases had no gene match. CDR3 length: 16 residues. The CDR3 reads CASRGTLAAGGGEQFF. The CDR3 nucleotides are TGTGCCAGCAGAGGAACCCTAGCGGCGGGAGGAGGGGAGCAGTTCTTC.

The V and J genes are TRBV10-2 and TRBJ2-5; 7 positions agree with TRBD2. Unmatched junction bases numbered 9, after V lost 5 bases and J lost 9 bases. Germline CDR1 reads WSHSY; CDR2 reads SAAADI. The CDR3 sequence is 13 residues long. Here the CDR3 reads CASSPGPREAQYF. In DNA form, the CDR3 reads TGCGCCAGCAGTCCCGGGCCCCGGGAGGCCCAGTACTTC.

V and J are TRBV30 and TRBJ2-7; 7 nucleotides match TRBD1. V shed 0 bases and J 3 bases; nucleotides not matched to a gene: 5. CDR1 GTSNPN and CDR2 SVGIG come from the germline V gene (reference sequence). The CDR3 extends over 14 amino acids. The DNA for the CDR3 is TGTGCCTGGAGTGTACGGCAGGGGGTCTACGAGCAGTACTTC. This codes for CAWSVRQGVYEQYF.

V gene TRBV15 combines with J gene TRBJ2-7, with 9 bases matching TRBD2. Per the germline V gene, CDR1 is LNHNV and CDR2 is YYDKDF (reference sequence). There are 14 residues in the CDR3. Trimming took 6 bases from V and 6 from J; bases not matched to a gene: 9. CDR3 loop: CATSGIAGVGEQYF. The CDR3 DNA sequence: TGTGCCACCAGTGGAATAGCGGGAGTGGGCGAGCAGTACTTC.

The CDR3, as DNA: TGTGCCAGCATACTGGGGGACACTGAAGCTTTCTTT. It yields the protein CASILGDTEAFF. The chain carries TRBV2 and TRBJ1-1, with D possibly being TRBD1 (5 bases). V was trimmed by 7 bases and J by 3 bases, leaving 9 bases between them. Germline values: CDR1 SNHLY, CDR2 FYNNEI. The CDR3 has 12 residues.

This chain joins TRBV18 and TRBJ2-7; no definite D call. V was cut by 4 bases and J by 2 bases, with 9 bases left in between. Germline V gives CDR1 KGHSH, CDR2 LQKENI. This CDR3 contains 13 residues. This chain's CDR3 is CASSRNGAYEQYF. The CDR3 DNA is TGTGCCAGCTCACGGAACGGAGCCTACGAGCAGTACTTC. The variable domain in full, completed from reference TRBV18 and TRBJ2-7, reads NAGVMQNPRHLVRRRGQEARLRCSPMKGHSHVYWYRQLPEEGLKFMVYLQKENIIDESGMPKERFSAEFPKEGPSILRIQQVVRGDSAAYFCASSRNGAYEQYFGPGTRLTVT.